The 7 T cell receptor beta chains reported below all come from one sample, sequenced in a study of cytomegalovirus exposure and HLA in healthy donors. The primer mix had 60 Vbeta and 13 Jbeta primers. Profiled with immunoSEQ multiplex PCR; TCRdb holds only in-frame clones, not every one. The repertoire holds about 200,000 clones, with 70% to 80% as singletons. Input material: PBMCs. These receptors were taken from a man aged 30-40 years in good health and CMV-seronegative.

The chain is built from TRBV18 and TRBJ1-4; D is ambiguous. V was pared by 4 bases and J by 3 bases, with 6 bases between. CDR3 length: 13 amino acids. Germline V gives CDR1 KGHSH, CDR2 LQKENI. The DNA of the CDR3 is TGTGCCAGCTCACAATTAGCTAATGAAAAACTGTTTTTT. It is translated as CASSQLANEKLFF.

This clone was seen a few times. This chain links TRBV9 with TRBJ2-1, with TRBD2 matching 16 bases. Germline V lookup: CDR1 SGDLS, CDR2 YYNGEE. The V segment lost 3 bases and the J segment 7 bases; nucleotides outside the gene matches: 4. The CDR3 has 16 residues. The CDR3 here is CASSGLGLAGGNEQFF. CDR3 DNA: TGTGCCAGCAGCGGGCTGGGACTAGCGGGAGGGAATGAGCAGTTCTTC. Variable domain in full (rest from reference TRBV9 and TRBJ2-1): DSGVTQTPKHLITATGQRVTLRCSPRSGDLSVYWYQQSLDQGLQFLIQYYNGEERAKGNILERFSAQQFPDLHSELNLSSLELGDSALYFCASSGLGLAGGNEQFFGPGTRLTVL.

The chain joins TRBV6-5 to TRBJ1-2; no definite D call. Germline V gives CDR1 MNHEY, CDR2 SVGAGI. V lost 7 bases and J lost 6, with 12 bases in between. The CDR3 consists of 12 residues. In DNA form, the CDR3 reads TGTGCCAGCAACACGGGAACCAATGGCTACACCTTC. Translating it yields CASNTGTNGYTF.

The chain recombines TRBV5-6 with TRBJ2-7; weak D call: TRBD1 (5 bases). This CDR3 is built from 12 residues. CDR1 SGHDT and CDR2 YYEEEE come from the germline V gene. Trimming removed 4 bases at V and 3 bases at J, with 8 bases between. CDR3 sequence reads: CASSKTDYEQYF. CDR3 nucleotide sequence: TGTGCCAGCAGCAAGACAGACTACGAGCAGTACTTC. Together with reference TRBV5-6 and TRBJ2-7, the CDR3 gives the full variable domain: DAGVTQSPTHLIKTRGQQVTLRCSPKSGHDTVSWYQQALGQGPQFIFQYYEEEERQRGNFPDRFSGHQFPNYSSELNVNALLLGDSALYLCASSKTDYEQYFGPGTRLTVT.

The chain carries TRBV9 and TRBJ2-7; 8 nucleotides align to TRBD2. V shed 6 bases, J shed 2 bases, and the junction held 7 bases outside the gene matches. CDR3 length: 14 residues. Germline V gene data show CDR1 as SGDLS and CDR2 as YYNGEE. In DNA form, the CDR3 reads TGTGCCAGCAAACGGGGGGGATTTACCTACGAGCAGTACTTC. Translating gives CASKRGGFTYEQYF.

This chain uses TRBV29-1 with TRBJ2-1; 10 bases match TRBD1. V lost 5 bases and J lost 4; bases outside the gene matches: 20. Germline CDR1 SQVTM, CDR2 ANQGSEA. The CDR3 extends over 19 amino acids. CDR3 sequence (DNA): TGCAGCGTTAGGGTGGGACAGGGGATTGGCGGGAGGAAGTACAATGAGCAGTTCTTC. Its protein is CSVRVGQGIGGRKYNEQFF.

DNA of the CDR3: TGTGCCAGTAGTCGGCGGGCCCTCTCCTACGAGCAGTACTTC. This gives the protein CASSRRALSYEQYF. The chain combines TRBV19 with TRBJ2-7, with D possibly matching TRBD2 (5 bases). V was trimmed by 5 bases and J by 0 bases, leaving 11 bases between them. Germline V gene lookup returns CDR1 LNHDA and CDR2 SQIVND (reference sequence). This CDR3 is built from 14 residues.